The rows below give T cell receptor beta chains drawn from one sample of a study of blood T cell repertoires in COVID-19. Data came from immunoSEQ multiplex PCR; TCRdb stores just in-frame clones and leaves some out. The sample lists 25,000 to 35,000 clones; more than 90% were seen once. The sample was peripheral blood. Receptors were obtained from a human donor in a cohort sampled during active COVID-19. The CDR3 runs from the conserved cysteine through the conserved F or W. D genes are given only for firm matches. Size is stated for part of the rows, as once, few or many counts, or as a class when the clone is expanded.

D gene	V gene	clone size	J gene	CDR3 protein	CDR3 DNA
TRBD2	TRBV6-1	NA	TRBJ2-1	CASSELRGRTSGIYNEQFF	TGTGCCAGCAGTGAGCTGCGAGGGAGGACTAGCGGGATCTACAATGAGCAGTTCTTC
TRBD1	TRBV7-2	NA	TRBJ1-2	CASSSLWTGGVYGYTF	TGTGCCAGCAGCTCGCTCTGGACAGGGGGCGTCTATGGCTACACCTTC
NA	TRBV12-3/TRBV12-4	NA	TRBJ2-1	CASSLTRGEQFF	TGTGCCAGCAGTCTCACTAGAGGTGAGCAGTTCTTC
NA	TRBV2	NA	TRBJ2-4	CASSGGIAKNIQYF	TGTGCCAGCAGTGGCGGGATAGCCAAAAACATTCAGTACTTC
TRBD1	TRBV18	NA	TRBJ2-7	CASSTGTGGTYEQYF	TGTGCCAGCTCTACCGGGACAGGGGGCACCTACGAGCAGTACTTC
TRBD2	TRBV5-1	NA	TRBJ2-1	CASSSGLAGLNEQFF	TGCGCCAGCAGCTCAGGACTAGCGGGACTCAATGAGCAGTTCTTC
NA	TRBV6-6	NA	TRBJ2-4	CASSYSGRAKNIQYF	TGTGCCAGCAGTTATTCAGGGAGGGCCAAAAACATTCAGTACTTC
TRBD1	TRBV4-1	once	TRBJ1-1	CASSHHITKGPGGNTEAFF	TGCGCCAGCAGCCACCATATTACGAAGGGGCCAGGGGGAAACACTGAAGCTTTCTTT
NA	TRBV4-1	NA	TRBJ1-1	CASSQELNTEAFF	TGCGCCAGCAGCCAAGAGTTAAACACTGAAGCTTTCTTT
NA	TRBV6-5	NA	TRBJ1-6	CASTRGGDNSPLHF	TGTGCCAGCACCCGAGGAGGAGATAATTCACCCCTCCACTTT
NA	TRBV19	NA	TRBJ1-2	CASRRGGAEYGYTF	TGTGCCAGTAGAAGGGGGGGCGCAGAGTATGGCTACACCTTC
NA	TRBV7-2	NA	TRBJ2-3	CASSLVLTDTQYF	TGTGCCAGCAGCTTAGTTCTCACAGATACGCAGTATTTT
TRBD1	TRBV15	NA	TRBJ2-5	CATSRDPGQGLIETQYF	TGTGCCACCAGCAGAGACCCCGGACAGGGGTTGATCGAGACCCAGTACTTC
NA	TRBV4-3	NA	TRBJ2-1	CASSQDGISGGEQFF	TGCGCCAGCAGCCAAGATGGGATAAGCGGTGGTGAGCAGTTCTTC
TRBD1	TRBV28	NA	TRBJ2-7	CASTRQGEIEQYF	TGTGCCAGCACGAGACAGGGTGAGATCGAGCAGTACTTC
NA	TRBV7-2	NA	TRBJ2-3	CASSFRGSTDTQYF	TGTGCCAGCAGCTTCAGGGGTAGCACAGATACGCAGTATTTT
TRBD1	TRBV10-3	NA	TRBJ1-3	CAIRGTGDGNTIYF	TGTGCCATCAGGGGGACAGGGGATGGAAACACCATATATTTT
TRBD2	TRBV5-5	NA	TRBJ2-1	CASSLDPSGRHNEQFF	TGTGCCAGCAGCTTGGACCCTAGCGGGAGGCATAATGAGCAGTTCTTC
NA	TRBV30	few	TRBJ1-6	CAWSTANNSPLHF	TGTGCCTGGAGTACAGCAAATAATTCACCCCTCCACTTT
TRBD2	TRBV5-1	NA	TRBJ2-1	CASSLAGLSGRPYNEQFF	TGCGCCAGCAGCTTGGCGGGGCTTAGCGGGAGGCCTTACAATGAGCAGTTCTTC
NA	TRBV5-1	NA	TRBJ1-1	CASSLGLTEAFF	TGCGCCAGCAGTTTGGGGCTCACTGAAGCTTTCTTT
TRBD2	TRBV7-2	once	TRBJ2-1	CATRPAGGSSYNEQFF	TGTGCCACCAGGCCCGCGGGAGGGAGCTCCTACAATGAGCAGTTCTTC
TRBD1	TRBV6-5	NA	TRBJ2-5	CASNPTGKWATQYF	TGTGCCAGCAACCCGACAGGGAAGTGGGCGACCCAGTACTTC
NA	TRBV5-1	NA	TRBJ2-5	CASSLGTDQETQYF	TGCGCCAGCAGCTTGGGGACAGACCAAGAGACCCAGTACTTC
NA	TRBV5-4	NA	TRBJ2-3	CASSLLAPTDTQYF	TGTGCCAGCAGCCTGCTAGCACCCACAGATACGCAGTATTTT
TRBD2	TRBV7-9	NA	TRBJ2-7	CASSARGGARTYEQYF	TGTGCCAGCAGCGCCCGGGGGGGGGCCCGAACCTACGAGCAGTACTTC
TRBD1	TRBV3-1/TRBV3-2	once	TRBJ1-1	CASSKQGALTEAFF	TGTGCCAGCAGCAAACAGGGGGCGCTTACTGAAGCTTTCTTT
NA	TRBV18	NA	TRBJ2-3	CASFAGFGRTDTQYF	TGTGCCAGCTTCGCGGGGTTCGGTAGGACAGATACGCAGTATTTT
TRBD2	TRBV11-2	NA	TRBJ2-3	CASSPTSGTRNTQYF	TGTGCCAGCTCGCCGACTAGCGGGACTAGAAATACGCAGTATTTT
NA	TRBV27	NA	TRBJ2-3	CASSVASSTDTQYF	TGTGCCAGCAGTGTCGCCAGTAGCACAGATACGCAGTATTTT
NA	TRBV19	once	TRBJ1-1	CASRWGQNTEAFF	TGTGCCAGTCGTTGGGGACAGAACACTGAAGCTTTCTTT
TRBD2	TRBV5-5	NA	TRBJ2-5	CASGFNIQGGAETQYF	TGTGCCAGCGGCTTCAACATTCAGGGAGGGGCAGAGACCCAGTACTTC
NA	TRBV12-3/TRBV12-4	NA	TRBJ2-5	CASSLLAAQYF	TGTGCCAGCAGCTTATTGGCGGCCCAGTACTTC
NA	TRBV14	once	TRBJ1-5	CASSRQRNQPQHF	TGTGCCAGCAGCCGGCAGAGGAATCAGCCCCAGCATTTT
NA	TRBV5-6	NA	TRBJ2-1	CASSSSASSYNEQFF	TGTGCCAGCAGCTCCTCCGCCAGCTCCTACAATGAGCAGTTCTTC
TRBD1	TRBV11-2	NA	TRBJ1-4	CASRAGTGVNNEKLFF	TGTGCCAGCAGGGCGGGGACAGGGGTCAATAATGAAAAACTGTTTTTT
NA	TRBV6-2/TRBV6-3	NA	TRBJ1-5	CASSYRTDSNQPQHF	TGTGCCAGCAGTTACAGGACAGATAGCAATCAGCCCCAGCATTTT
TRBD2	TRBV3-1/TRBV3-2	NA	TRBJ2-1	CASSQGVGTSGLYNEQFF	TGTGCCAGCAGCCAAGGCGTCGGGACTAGCGGTTTATACAATGAGCAGTTCTTC
TRBD1	TRBV27	few	TRBJ1-2	CASSQQGYYGYTF	TGTGCCAGCAGTCAACAGGGGTACTATGGCTACACCTTC
NA	TRBV5-5	NA	TRBJ2-7	CASSSQGEYEQYF	TGTGCCAGCAGCAGCCAGGGTGAATACGAGCAGTACTTC
NA	TRBV7-3	NA	TRBJ2-1	CASSLRGPGGDPYNEQFF	TGTGCCAGCAGCTTAAGGGGCCCGGGCGGGGACCCCTACAATGAGCAGTTCTTC
TRBD2	TRBV10-3	NA	TRBJ2-1	CAISESTSGIYNEQFF	TGTGCCATCAGTGAGTCGACTAGCGGGATCTACAATGAGCAGTTCTTC
TRBD1	TRBV5-1	NA	TRBJ2-5	CASSLTGGDQETQYF	TGCGCCAGCAGCTTGACAGGGGGAGACCAAGAGACCCAGTACTTC
NA	TRBV27	NA	TRBJ1-2	CASSSQGPGYGYTF	TGTGCCAGCAGTTCCCAGGGGCCTGGCTATGGCTACACCTTC
NA	TRBV27	few	TRBJ1-3	CASSLSGQVHGNTIYF	TGTGCCAGCAGTTTATCTGGGCAGGTTCATGGAAACACCATATATTTT
TRBD1	TRBV7-8	once	TRBJ1-1	CASSSPRTGLTEAFF	TGTGCCAGCAGCTCACCCCGGACAGGGCTCACTGAAGCTTTCTTT
TRBD1	TRBV28	NA	TRBJ2-7	CASRPTGTGGIEQYF	TGTGCCAGCAGACCTACCGGGACAGGGGGAATCGAGCAGTACTTC
TRBD1	TRBV5-4	few	TRBJ1-2	CASRDRSYGYTF	TGTGCCAGCCGGGACAGGTCCTATGGCTACACCTTC
NA	TRBV7-8	NA	TRBJ2-7	CASSLVGAVLAEQYF	TGTGCCAGCAGCTTAGTTGGGGCAGTATTGGCCGAGCAGTACTTC
NA	TRBV6-1	once	TRBJ2-7	CASSELDSSSYEQYF	TGTGCCAGCAGTGAACTGGACAGCTCCTCCTACGAGCAGTACTTC
NA	TRBV2	NA	TRBJ2-1	CASTRSSEGFYNEQFF	TGTGCCAGCACTAGGAGCTCGGAGGGATTCTACAATGAGCAGTTCTTC
NA	TRBV6-4	once	TRBJ2-5	CASAPGSKETQYF	TGTGCCAGCGCGCCGGGATCCAAAGAGACCCAGTACTTC
TRBD1	TRBV5-4	NA	TRBJ2-5	CITRDRVQETQYF	TGTATAACCCGGGACAGGGTACAAGAGACCCAGTACTTC
NA	TRBV28	NA	TRBJ1-5	CASIQGPSNQPQHF	TGTGCCAGCATCCAGGGTCCGAGCAATCAGCCCCAGCATTTT
NA	TRBV11-2	NA	TRBJ2-2	CASSLSGPTGELFF	TGTGCCAGCAGCTTATCAGGGCCCACCGGGGAGCTGTTTTTT